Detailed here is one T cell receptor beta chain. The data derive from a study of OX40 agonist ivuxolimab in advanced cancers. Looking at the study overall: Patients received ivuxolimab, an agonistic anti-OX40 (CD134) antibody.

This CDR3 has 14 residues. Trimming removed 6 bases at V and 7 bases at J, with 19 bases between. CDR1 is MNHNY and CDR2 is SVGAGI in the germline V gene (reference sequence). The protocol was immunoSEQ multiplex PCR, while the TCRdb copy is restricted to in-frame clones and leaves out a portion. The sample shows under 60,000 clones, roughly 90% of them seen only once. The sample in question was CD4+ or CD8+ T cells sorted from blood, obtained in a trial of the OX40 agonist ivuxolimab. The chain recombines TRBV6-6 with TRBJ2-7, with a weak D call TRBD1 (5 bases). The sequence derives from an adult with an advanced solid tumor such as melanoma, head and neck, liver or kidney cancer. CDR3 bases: TGTGCCAGCAGGCCTCATACAGGTTCTGGGGAGCAGTACTTC. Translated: CASRPHTGSGEQYF.